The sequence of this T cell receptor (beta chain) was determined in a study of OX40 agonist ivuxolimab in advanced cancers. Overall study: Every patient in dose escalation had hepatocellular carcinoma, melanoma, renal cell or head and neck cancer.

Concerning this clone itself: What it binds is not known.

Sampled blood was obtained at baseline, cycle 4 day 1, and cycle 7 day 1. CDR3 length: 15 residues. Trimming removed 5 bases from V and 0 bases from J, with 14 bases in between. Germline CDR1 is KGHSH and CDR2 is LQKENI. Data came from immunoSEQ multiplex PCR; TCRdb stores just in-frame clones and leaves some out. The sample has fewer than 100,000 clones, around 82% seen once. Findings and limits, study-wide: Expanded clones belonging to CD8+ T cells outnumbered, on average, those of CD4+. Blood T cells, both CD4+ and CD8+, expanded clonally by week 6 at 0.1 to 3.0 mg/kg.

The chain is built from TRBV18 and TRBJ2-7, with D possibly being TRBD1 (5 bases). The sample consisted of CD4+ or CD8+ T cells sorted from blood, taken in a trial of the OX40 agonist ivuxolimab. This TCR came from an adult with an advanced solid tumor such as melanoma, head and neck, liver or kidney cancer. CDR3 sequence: CASSAARTGSYEQYF. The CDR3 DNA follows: TGTGCCAGCTCAGCTGCGCGAACAGGCTCCTACGAGCAGTACTTC.